A selection of T cell receptor beta chains follows, all from one sample in a study of long-term antiretroviral therapy in people with HIV. Sequencing used immunoSEQ multiplex PCR; TCRdb keeps in-frame clones, though not all of them. Found here are about 36,000 clones, 75% to 85% of them singletons; the top ten hold around 5.8%. Specimen: unsorted PBMCs, collected 3.4 years after starting antiretroviral therapy. The receptors were gathered from a man aged 25 to 40 with HIV. Each CDR3 is given with its conserved first and last residue. D genes are given only for firm matches. Only some rows state a clone size, as once, few, many or a class for expanded clones.

D gene: .; CDR3 length: 12; V gene: TRBV7-8; J gene: TRBJ2-7; clone size: few; CDR3 protein: CASSFQNYEQYF; CDR3 DNA: TGTGCCAGCAGCTTCCAAAACTACGAGCAGTACTTC
D gene: TRBD2; CDR3 length: 15; V gene: TRBV6-6; J gene: TRBJ2-1; clone size: .; CDR3 protein: CASTTSGRAANEQFF; CDR3 DNA: TGTGCCAGCACCACAAGCGGGAGGGCCGCCAATGAGCAGTTCTTC
D gene: .; CDR3 length: 15; V gene: TRBV30; J gene: TRBJ1-3; clone size: once; CDR3 protein: CAWSRDSGSGNTIYF; CDR3 DNA: TGTGCCTGGAGCCGGGACTCCGGCTCTGGAAACACCATATATTTT
D gene: TRBD1; CDR3 length: 13; V gene: TRBV4-3; J gene: TRBJ2-3; clone size: once; CDR3 protein: CASSQEQGDTQYF; CDR3 DNA: TGCGCCAGCAGCCAAGAACAGGGGGATACGCAGTATTTT
D gene: TRBD1; CDR3 length: 15; V gene: TRBV18; J gene: TRBJ2-7; clone size: .; CDR3 protein: CASSRPRQGIYEQYF; CDR3 DNA: TGTGCCAGCTCACGCCCCCGACAGGGTATCTACGAGCAGTACTTC
D gene: TRBD2; CDR3 length: 15; V gene: TRBV10-3; J gene: TRBJ2-7; clone size: .; CDR3 protein: CAISAGSLAGVEQYF; CDR3 DNA: TGTGCCATCAGTGCAGGTAGTCTAGCGGGAGTTGAGCAGTACTTC
D gene: TRBD2; CDR3 length: 18; V gene: TRBV5-4; J gene: TRBJ2-7; clone size: few; CDR3 protein: CASSRTLGTSGRAYEQYF; CDR3 DNA: TGTGCCAGCAGCCGAACCCTTGGAACTAGCGGGAGGGCTTACGAGCAGTACTTC
D gene: .; CDR3 length: 16; V gene: TRBV5-6; J gene: TRBJ2-5; clone size: .; CDR3 protein: CASSLSAGRGEETQYF; CDR3 DNA: TGTGCTAGCAGCTTGTCGGCGGGCAGGGGGGAAGAGACCCAGTACTTC
D gene: TRBD1; CDR3 length: 13; V gene: TRBV7-2; J gene: TRBJ1-2; clone size: .; CDR3 protein: CASSLTQGGGYTF; CDR3 DNA: TGTGCCAGCAGCTTAACACAGGGGGGTGGCTACACCTTC
D gene: .; CDR3 length: 12; V gene: TRBV28; J gene: TRBJ1-5; clone size: .; CDR3 protein: CASSPPHQPQHF; CDR3 DNA: TGTGCCAGCAGTCCCCCCCATCAGCCCCAGCATTTT
D gene: TRBD1; CDR3 length: 15; V gene: TRBV10-3; J gene: TRBJ2-7; clone size: .; CDR3 protein: CAISDPGQGWYEQYF; CDR3 DNA: TGTGCCATCAGTGATCCGGGACAGGGCTGGTACGAGCAGTACTTC
D gene: TRBD1; CDR3 length: 15; V gene: TRBV9; J gene: TRBJ2-1; clone size: .; CDR3 protein: CASSPRTGSRDEQFF; CDR3 DNA: TGTGCCAGCAGCCCCCGGACAGGGAGTAGGGATGAGCAGTTCTTC
D gene: TRBD2; CDR3 length: 16; V gene: TRBV29-1; J gene: TRBJ2-7; clone size: once; CDR3 protein: CSVGTASGRVWNEQYF; CDR3 DNA: TGCAGCGTTGGGACGGCTAGCGGGAGGGTCTGGAACGAGCAGTACTTC
D gene: .; CDR3 length: 13; V gene: TRBV5-4; J gene: TRBJ1-5; clone size: few; CDR3 protein: CASSLGGTQPQHF; CDR3 DNA: TGTGCCAGCAGCTTGGGGGGCACGCAGCCCCAGCATTTT
D gene: TRBD2; CDR3 length: 15; V gene: TRBV9; J gene: TRBJ2-5; clone size: .; CDR3 protein: CASSVTPGGQETQYF; CDR3 DNA: TGTGCCAGCAGCGTCACCCCGGGGGGCCAAGAGACCCAGTACTTC
D gene: .; CDR3 length: 14; V gene: TRBV2; J gene: TRBJ1-2; clone size: .; CDR3 protein: CASSEGAGVGGYTF; CDR3 DNA: TGTGCCAGCAGTGAAGGGGCCGGGGTAGGTGGCTACACCTTC
D gene: TRBD2; CDR3 length: 17; V gene: TRBV19; J gene: TRBJ2-2; clone size: .; CDR3 protein: CASSPPGLAGITGELFF; CDR3 DNA: TGTGCCAGTAGTCCGCCGGGACTAGCGGGGATCACCGGGGAGCTGTTTTTT
D gene: .; CDR3 length: 15; V gene: TRBV7-6; J gene: TRBJ2-2; clone size: once; CDR3 protein: CASSLDGSNTGELFF; CDR3 DNA: TGTGCCAGCAGCTTAGACGGGTCGAACACCGGGGAGCTGTTTTTT
D gene: .; CDR3 length: 13; V gene: TRBV19; J gene: TRBJ2-5; clone size: .; CDR3 protein: CASSIGLQETQYF; CDR3 DNA: TGTGCCAGTAGTATAGGGTTGCAAGAGACCCAGTACTTC
D gene: .; CDR3 length: 15; V gene: TRBV6-1; J gene: TRBJ2-4; clone size: .; CDR3 protein: CASSVNDLAKNIQYF; CDR3 DNA: TGTGCCAGCAGTGTAAACGACCTAGCCAAAAACATTCAGTACTTC
D gene: .; CDR3 length: 13; V gene: TRBV2; J gene: TRBJ1-2; clone size: .; CDR3 protein: CAGGRSEGYGYTF; CDR3 DNA: TGTGCCGGTGGACGGAGCGAGGGCTATGGCTACACCTTC
D gene: TRBD2; CDR3 length: 13; V gene: TRBV7-9; J gene: TRBJ2-3; clone size: .; CDR3 protein: CASSLAGGDTQYF; CDR3 DNA: TGTGCCAGCAGCTTAGCCGGGGGGGATACGCAGTATTTT
D gene: .; CDR3 length: 19; V gene: TRBV18; J gene: TRBJ1-3; clone size: .; CDR3 protein: CASSPLSESGGNSGNTIYF; CDR3 DNA: TGTGCCAGCTCACCCCTAAGTGAGTCCGGGGGAAACTCTGGAAACACCATATATTTT
D gene: .; CDR3 length: 14; V gene: TRBV7-2; J gene: TRBJ2-1; clone size: .; CDR3 protein: CASLLAGTYNEQFF; CDR3 DNA: TGTGCCAGCCTGCTGGCAGGGACTTACAATGAGCAGTTCTTC
D gene: TRBD1; CDR3 length: 15; V gene: TRBV9; J gene: TRBJ1-3; clone size: .; CDR3 protein: CASSWDSASGNTIYF; CDR3 DNA: TGTGCCAGCAGCTGGGACAGTGCCTCTGGAAACACCATATATTTT
D gene: .; CDR3 length: 12; V gene: TRBV5-6; J gene: TRBJ2-7; clone size: once; CDR3 protein: CASSGVGYEQYF; CDR3 DNA: TGTGCCAGCAGTGGGGTCGGCTACGAGCAGTACTTC
D gene: .; CDR3 length: 13; V gene: TRBV18; J gene: TRBJ1-1; clone size: .; CDR3 protein: CASSDSLNTEAFF; CDR3 DNA: TGTGCCAGCTCAGACAGCCTGAACACTGAAGCTTTCTTT
D gene: TRBD1; CDR3 length: 15; V gene: TRBV5-1; J gene: TRBJ1-2; clone size: .; CDR3 protein: CASSALGGTGTGYTF; CDR3 DNA: TGCGCCAGCAGCGCACTCGGGGGGACAGGGACTGGCTACACCTTC
D gene: .; CDR3 length: 12; V gene: TRBV28; J gene: TRBJ2-7; clone size: .; CDR3 protein: CASSLRIYEQYF; CDR3 DNA: TGTGCCAGCAGCCTTCGGATCTACGAGCAGTACTTC
D gene: .; CDR3 length: 13; V gene: TRBV30; J gene: TRBJ2-7; clone size: once; CDR3 protein: CAWIPQGTYEQYF; CDR3 DNA: TGTGCCTGGATCCCCCAGGGTACCTACGAGCAGTACTTC
D gene: .; CDR3 length: 12; V gene: TRBV5-1; J gene: TRBJ2-1; clone size: .; CDR3 protein: CASSIAGPVKFF; CDR3 DNA: TGCGCCAGCAGCATCGCGGGACCAGTTAAGTTCTTC
D gene: .; CDR3 length: 14; V gene: TRBV11-2; J gene: TRBJ2-7; clone size: .; CDR3 protein: CASSPDPKSYEQYF; CDR3 DNA: TGTGCCAGCAGCCCCGACCCGAAATCCTACGAGCAGTACTTC
D gene: .; CDR3 length: 14; V gene: TRBV5-6; J gene: TRBJ2-5; clone size: .; CDR3 protein: CASSFRLGQETQYF; CDR3 DNA: TGTGCCAGCAGCTTCCGGCTCGGCCAAGAGACCCAGTACTTC
D gene: TRBD2; CDR3 length: 18; V gene: TRBV9; J gene: TRBJ2-2; clone size: few; CDR3 protein: CASSIRTSGRVNTGELFF; CDR3 DNA: TGTGCCAGCAGCATTCGGACTAGCGGGAGGGTGAACACCGGGGAGCTGTTTTTT
D gene: .; CDR3 length: 14; V gene: TRBV5-1; J gene: TRBJ2-7; clone size: .; CDR3 protein: CASSSVSGSYEQYF; CDR3 DNA: TGCGCCAGCAGCTCGGTTAGCGGCTCCTACGAGCAGTACTTC
D gene: .; CDR3 length: 16; V gene: TRBV19; J gene: TRBJ1-5; clone size: few; CDR3 protein: CASHRHRGTSNQPQHF; CDR3 DNA: TGTGCCAGCCATCGACATAGAGGGACCAGCAATCAGCCCCAGCATTTT
D gene: .; CDR3 length: 13; V gene: TRBV6-6; J gene: TRBJ2-7; clone size: .; CDR3 protein: CASSPGSSYEQYF; CDR3 DNA: TGTGCCAGCAGTCCAGGGAGCTCCTACGAGCAGTACTTC
D gene: .; CDR3 length: 15; V gene: TRBV6-5; J gene: TRBJ1-5; clone size: .; CDR3 protein: CASSPRATSNQPQHF; CDR3 DNA: TGTGCCAGCAGTCCCCGGGCCACTAGCAATCAGCCCCAGCATTTT
D gene: TRBD2; CDR3 length: 17; V gene: TRBV4-3; J gene: TRBJ2-7; clone size: once; CDR3 protein: CASSQGISGTIPYEQYF; CDR3 DNA: TGCGCCAGCAGCCAAGGCATTAGCGGGACTATCCCCTACGAGCAGTACTTC
D gene: .; CDR3 length: 13; V gene: TRBV5-1; J gene: TRBJ2-3; clone size: .; CDR3 protein: CASSFHIDDTQYF; CDR3 DNA: TGCGCCAGCAGCTTTCATATCGACGATACGCAGTATTTT
D gene: .; CDR3 length: 17; V gene: TRBV7-2; J gene: TRBJ2-2; clone size: .; CDR3 protein: CASSHRPLATSTGELFF; CDR3 DNA: TGTGCCAGCAGCCACAGGCCCTTAGCGACAAGCACCGGGGAGCTGTTTTTT
D gene: .; CDR3 length: 13; V gene: TRBV5-6; J gene: TRBJ2-4; clone size: .; CDR3 protein: CASSLDRANIQYF; CDR3 DNA: TGTGCCAGCAGCTTGGACAGGGCGAACATTCAGTACTTC
D gene: TRBD2; CDR3 length: 16; V gene: TRBV2; J gene: TRBJ2-7; clone size: .; CDR3 protein: CASSELAGVLSYEQYF; CDR3 DNA: TGTGCCAGCAGTGAACTAGCGGGAGTTCTCTCCTACGAGCAGTACTTC
D gene: TRBD1; CDR3 length: 13; V gene: TRBV28; J gene: TRBJ1-1; clone size: .; CDR3 protein: CASRDTGGTEAFF; CDR3 DNA: TGTGCCAGCAGGGACACAGGGGGCACTGAAGCTTTCTTT
D gene: TRBD2; CDR3 length: 15; V gene: TRBV5-5; J gene: TRBJ2-7; clone size: .; CDR3 protein: CASRDGLAGSYEQYF; CDR3 DNA: TGTGCCAGCAGGGACGGACTAGCGGGATCCTACGAGCAGTACTTC
D gene: .; CDR3 length: 15; V gene: TRBV19; J gene: TRBJ1-4; clone size: .; CDR3 protein: CASSMSKGITEKLFF; CDR3 DNA: TGTGCCAGTAGTATGAGTAAAGGGATTACTGAAAAACTGTTTTTT
D gene: TRBD2; CDR3 length: 15; V gene: TRBV6-4; J gene: TRBJ2-3; clone size: .; CDR3 protein: CASSPLAGGPDTQYF; CDR3 DNA: TGTGCCAGCAGTCCTCTAGCGGGAGGGCCGGATACGCAGTATTTT
D gene: .; CDR3 length: 13; V gene: TRBV27; J gene: TRBJ2-7; clone size: .; CDR3 protein: CASGTANSYEQYF; CDR3 DNA: TGTGCCAGTGGGACTGCAAACTCCTACGAGCAGTACTTC
D gene: TRBD1; CDR3 length: 14; V gene: TRBV25-1; J gene: TRBJ1-1; clone size: .; CDR3 protein: CASSGGQLNTEAFF; CDR3 DNA: TGTGCCAGCAGTGGGGGACAGCTGAACACTGAAGCTTTCTTT
D gene: TRBD2; CDR3 length: 15; V gene: TRBV5-6; J gene: TRBJ2-7; clone size: .; CDR3 protein: CASSALLAGDYEQYF; CDR3 DNA: TGTGCCAGCAGCGCCCTACTAGCGGGAGATTACGAGCAGTACTTC
D gene: .; CDR3 length: 14; V gene: TRBV10-3; J gene: TRBJ2-7; clone size: .; CDR3 protein: CAINKEGAAWEQYF; CDR3 DNA: TGTGCCATCAATAAGGAGGGAGCGGCCTGGGAGCAGTACTTC
D gene: .; CDR3 length: 14; V gene: TRBV18; J gene: TRBJ1-2; clone size: .; CDR3 protein: CASSAGVANYGYTF; CDR3 DNA: TGTGCCAGCTCCGCTGGGGTCGCTAACTATGGCTACACCTTC
D gene: .; CDR3 length: 14; V gene: TRBV9; J gene: TRBJ2-2; clone size: few; CDR3 protein: CASSVVGDTGELFF; CDR3 DNA: TGTGCCAGCAGCGTAGTCGGGGACACCGGGGAGCTGTTTTTT
D gene: TRBD1; CDR3 length: 13; V gene: TRBV27; J gene: TRBJ2-7; clone size: few; CDR3 protein: CASRNRGGYEQYF; CDR3 DNA: TGTGCCAGCAGAAACAGGGGCGGGTACGAGCAGTACTTC
D gene: .; CDR3 length: 15; V gene: TRBV7-3; J gene: TRBJ2-7; clone size: .; CDR3 protein: CASSLTFSPTYEQYF; CDR3 DNA: TGTGCCAGCAGCCTAACGTTTTCGCCCACCTACGAGCAGTACTTC
D gene: .; CDR3 length: 13; V gene: TRBV9; J gene: TRBJ2-7; clone size: .; CDR3 protein: CASSVSGLGEQYF; CDR3 DNA: TGTGCCAGCAGCGTTAGTGGACTGGGCGAGCAGTACTTC
D gene: TRBD1; CDR3 length: 14; V gene: TRBV5-1; J gene: TRBJ2-2; clone size: .; CDR3 protein: CASSLDRGAGELFF; CDR3 DNA: TGCGCCAGCAGCTTGGACAGGGGTGCCGGGGAGCTGTTTTTT
D gene: .; CDR3 length: 14; V gene: TRBV5-4; J gene: TRBJ1-5; clone size: .; CDR3 protein: CASSLGGGGQPQHF; CDR3 DNA: TGTGCCAGCAGCTTGGGGGGGGGCGGTCAGCCCCAGCATTTT
D gene: TRBD1; CDR3 length: 17; V gene: TRBV4-1; J gene: TRBJ2-3; clone size: .; CDR3 protein: CASSQDPDRMSTDTQYF; CDR3 DNA: TGCGCCAGCAGCCAAGATCCGGACAGGATGAGCACAGATACGCAGTATTTT